This T cell receptor (beta chain) emerged from a study of CD8 T cell repertoires and HIV-1 epitope variants. As for the study in general: Epitopes were three Gag families plus Nef HW9 and YT9. Equal numbers of autologous T cell-negative cells presented antigen to enriched T cells.

The data were produced by immunoSEQ multiplex PCR, yet TCRdb's version contains in-frame clones alone and is incomplete. The sample includes some 100,000 clones, roughly 77% of them seen just once. Sequenced sample: uncultured baseline CD8+ T cells from peripheral blood mononuclear cells (PBMCs). The sequence came from a male donor with HIV.

The CDR3 sequence is CASRPLAGVNNEQFF. DNA of the CDR3: TGTGCCAGCAGACCTCTAGCGGGAGTTAATAATGAGCAGTTCTTC. The rearrangement links TRBV7-9 to TRBJ2-1; 10 bases map to TRBD2. The J segment lost 7 bases and the V segment lost 6 bases, leaving 9 bases of the junction unmatched. Germline-derived CDR1 and CDR2 are SEHNR and FQNEAQ (reference sequence). This CDR3 is built from 15 residues.